This T cell receptor beta chain was sequenced in a study of blood T cell repertoires in COVID-19. Across the study: Specimens from acute and convalescent COVID-19 originated in the United States, Italy and Spain. T cells, B-cell-depleted T cells, or PBMCs supplied cDNA or gDNA.

The CDR3 runs 15 residues. Trimming left V 4 bases short and J 0 bases short, with 13 bases between. Per germline, CDR1 SGHRS and CDR2 YFSETQ. Per the authors' pipeline: The assay estimated nucleated cells by amplifying reference gene primers. TCRdb keeps only in-frame clones here, not all; method: immunoSEQ multiplex PCR. That table supplies the V and J calls and clone size; D and trimming were determined from the DNA. The sample yields roughly 330,000 clones, about 90% seen once. This clonotype was sampled from a man younger than 35 who had recovered from COVID-19. The specimen was peripheral blood. V gene TRBV5-1 combines with J gene TRBJ1-1; D possibly corresponds to TRBD1 (6 bases). This chain's CDR3 is CASSGRTELNTEAFF. The CDR3 coding sequence is TGCGCCAGCAGCGGACGGACAGAGTTGAACACTGAAGCTTTCTTT.